This T cell receptor (beta chain) came from a study of beta chain features in type 1 diabetes. Study-wide context: Sorted cell examination encompassed 100,000,000 or so cells across all samples. Whole-study findings and limits: Fewer junction insertions and more nucleotide deletions appeared in type 1 diabetes patients. A moderate, significant TCRB CDR3 shortening appeared in type 1 diabetes across four CD4+ subsets.

The CDR3 is made up of 13 amino acids. The V gene lost 2 bases and the J gene lost 5 bases, with 9 bases spanning the gap. Germline CDR1 SNHLY, CDR2 FYNNEI. As to this clone: Its target is unknown.

cDNA synthesis used the whole RNA isolate, giving expressed TCRB sequences. The method was immunoSEQ multiplex PCR; TCRdb's version includes in-frame clones alone and lacks a portion of them. The table includes 500,000 to 850,000 clones, about 14% detected once. The receptor's source is a man in his late teens or twenties with type 1 diabetes. This rearrangement joins TRBV2 to TRBJ1-1; possibly TRBD1 for D (5 bases). Material: naive CD4+ T cells from blood. CDR3 sequence (DNA): TGTGCCAGCAGTGAATGGGGGGGGACTGAAGCTTTCTTT. It translates to CASSEWGGTEAFF. Full variable domain (missing parts from reference TRBV2 and TRBJ1-1): EPEVTQTPSHQVTQMGQEVILRCVPISNHLYFYWYRQILGQKVEFLVSFYNNEISEKSEIFDDQFSVERPDGSNFTLKIRSTKLEDSAMYFCASSEWGGTEAFFGQGTRLTVV.